The 3 T cell receptor beta chains below come from one sample, sequenced in a study of cytomegalovirus exposure and HLA in healthy donors. Produced via immunoSEQ multiplex PCR; TCRdb's table is partial and in-frame only. This sample has 150,000 to 180,000 clones, with 80% to 90% found just once. Sequenced sample: PBMCs. The receptors come from a man aged 18 to 29 in good health and CMV-seropositive.

The rearrangement uses TRBV5-6 and TRBJ2-7, with 10 bases fitting TRBD2. The CDR3 covers 18 residues. Germline V gene sequence: CDR1 SGHDT, CDR2 YYEEEE. Trimming removed 0 bases from V and 4 bases from J; junction bases left unmatched: 13. This CDR3 is CASSLAPSGRARAYEQYF. For the CDR3, the DNA is TGTGCCAGCAGCTTGGCCCCCAGCGGGAGGGCCAGGGCGTACGAGCAGTACTTC. Drawing the rest from reference TRBV5-6 and TRBJ2-7, the complete variable domain is DAGVTQSPTHLIKTRGQQVTLRCSPKSGHDTVSWYQQALGQGPQFIFQYYEEEERQRGNFPDRFSGHQFPNYSSELNVNALLLGDSALYLCASSLAPSGRARAYEQYFGPGTRLTVT.

This sequence joins TRBV6-6 and TRBJ2-3; perhaps TRBD1 as D (5 bases). Trimming took off 7 bases at V and 1 base at J, with 12 bases between the two ends. CDR1 is MNHNY and CDR2 is SVGAGI in the germline V gene (reference sequence). This CDR3 region has 14 residues. The chain's CDR3 is CASTPLGGTDTQYF. In DNA, the CDR3 is TGTGCCAGCACCCCCCTAGGGGGCACAGATACGCAGTATTTT.

The chain carries TRBV18 and TRBJ2-7; possible D gene TRBD1, 7 bases. V lost 3 bases and J 3 bases, leaving 12 bases between the germline ends. Germline-derived CDR1 and CDR2 are KGHSH and LQKENI. This CDR3 spans 14 amino acids. CDR3 residues: CASSPRRDSYEQYF. The CDR3, as DNA: TGTGCCAGCTCACCCCGGCGGGACAGCTACGAGCAGTACTTC.